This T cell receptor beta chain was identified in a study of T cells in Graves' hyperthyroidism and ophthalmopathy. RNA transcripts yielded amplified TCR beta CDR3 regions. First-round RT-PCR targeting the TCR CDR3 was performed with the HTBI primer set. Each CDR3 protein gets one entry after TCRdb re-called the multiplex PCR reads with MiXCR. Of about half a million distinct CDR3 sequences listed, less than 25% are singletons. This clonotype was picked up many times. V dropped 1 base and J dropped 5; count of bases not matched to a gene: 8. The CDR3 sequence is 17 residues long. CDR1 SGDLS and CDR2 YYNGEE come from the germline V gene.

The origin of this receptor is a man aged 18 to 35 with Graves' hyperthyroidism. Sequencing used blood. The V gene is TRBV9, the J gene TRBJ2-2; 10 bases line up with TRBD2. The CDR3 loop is CASSVRSGGASTGELFF. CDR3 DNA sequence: TGTGCCAGCAGCGTAAGGAGCGGGGGGGCCTCGACCGGGGAGCTGTTTTTT.